This is a list of T cell receptor beta chains from one sample in a study of T cells after yellow fever vaccination. Each CDR3 protein gets one entry after TCRdb re-called the 5' RACE reads with MiXCR. This sample yields 620,000 or so distinct CDR3 sequences, of which about 12% are seen a single time; about 16% belongs to the top ten. The sequencing used PBMCs, collected on the day of the yellow fever booster vaccination. These receptors came from a young man who received the YFV17D yellow fever vaccine. Both conserved end residues are part of each CDR3. The D gene is left open where the match is weak. Some rows mark clone size as missing; the rest say once, few, many or name a class of expanded clone.

abundance,j_gene,v_gene,d_gene,CDR3aa
NA,TRBJ2-2,TRBV12-3/TRBV12-4,NA,CASSPRGRDVEELFF
NA,TRBJ2-3,TRBV29-1,NA,CSVDTERTDTQYF
many,TRBJ2-3,TRBV6-1,NA,CASSPRRSTDTQYF
few,TRBJ2-3,TRBV20-1,TRBD2,CSARVYGRGDTQYF
NA,TRBJ2-6,TRBV9,NA,CASSVDPGRAGANVLTF
few,TRBJ2-5,TRBV29-1,NA,CSVEGPETQYF
few,TRBJ2-7,TRBV7-2,TRBD2,CASSLGLAIHEQYF
few,TRBJ1-1,TRBV7-2,NA,CASSLVPAGTGEAFF
NA,TRBJ1-1,TRBV6-5,NA,CASSYAKIPNTEAFF
NA,TRBJ2-7,TRBV29-1,NA,CSVGPRSGAYEQYF
NA,TRBJ2-2,TRBV12-3/TRBV12-4,NA,CASSFWGELFF
few,TRBJ2-5,TRBV20-1,NA,CSARVQQETQYF
NA,TRBJ2-2,TRBV23-1,NA,CASSQSLAKDTGELFF
few,TRBJ2-2,TRBV6-1,TRBD2,CASYGGALSTGELFF
few,TRBJ2-1,TRBV6-2/TRBV6-3,NA,CASTSASYNEQFF
few,TRBJ2-7,TRBV7-2,TRBD1,CASSYSSGTGGSYEQYF
few,TRBJ1-4,TRBV27,TRBD1,CASRMGQISEKLFF
many,TRBJ2-3,TRBV4-2,NA,CASSQAGHRDTQYF
many,TRBJ2-2,TRBV25-1,NA,CAIQIFGELFF
NA,TRBJ2-1,TRBV20-1,TRBD2,CSARRLAVNEQFF
NA,TRBJ2-1,TRBV7-2,TRBD1,CASSLARPGGHEQFF
NA,TRBJ2-5,TRBV6-5,TRBD2,CASSYGTSVQETQYF